The text below deals with one TCR beta chain. Its antigen remains unknown. This entry is derived from a study of cytomegalovirus exposure and HLA in healthy donors. With 60 Vbeta and 13 Jbeta primers, the PCR was carried out. Profiled with immunoSEQ multiplex PCR; TCRdb holds only in-frame clones, not every one. In the table there are under 130,000 clones, 60% to 85% of which are singletons. Study-level results: Reportedly, fewer N-insertions than the 666-donor mean appeared in an Asian-associated ancestry cluster in a later analysis. TCR beta chains numbering some 160 were designated cytomegalovirus-associated. An analysis that came later showed most CMV-associated TCR beta chains appearing HLA-restricted. For TCR beta chains, V- and J-gene trimming was later linked to a missense DCLRE1C variant.

CDR1 LNHNV and CDR2 YYDKDF come from the germline V gene (reference sequence). The CDR3 consists of 15 residues. Trimming cost V 3 bases and J 10 bases, with 19 bases left between them. The chain carries TRBV15 and TRBJ2-1, with a possible D match to TRBD2 (6 bases). This TCR was recovered from a female donor in good health and CMV-seropositive. Input material: PBMCs. The CDR3: CATSSRDSRQREQFF. The CDR3 bases are TGTGCCACCAGCAGCCGGGACTCCCGACAGCGGGAGCAGTTCTTC. Supplemented by reference TRBV15 and TRBJ2-1, the full variable domain reads DAMVIQNPRYQVTQFGKPVTLSCSQTLNHNVMYWYQQKSSQAPKLLFHYYDKDFNNEADTPDNFQSRRPNTSFCFLDIRSPGLGDTAMYLCATSSRDSRQREQFFGPGTRLTVL.